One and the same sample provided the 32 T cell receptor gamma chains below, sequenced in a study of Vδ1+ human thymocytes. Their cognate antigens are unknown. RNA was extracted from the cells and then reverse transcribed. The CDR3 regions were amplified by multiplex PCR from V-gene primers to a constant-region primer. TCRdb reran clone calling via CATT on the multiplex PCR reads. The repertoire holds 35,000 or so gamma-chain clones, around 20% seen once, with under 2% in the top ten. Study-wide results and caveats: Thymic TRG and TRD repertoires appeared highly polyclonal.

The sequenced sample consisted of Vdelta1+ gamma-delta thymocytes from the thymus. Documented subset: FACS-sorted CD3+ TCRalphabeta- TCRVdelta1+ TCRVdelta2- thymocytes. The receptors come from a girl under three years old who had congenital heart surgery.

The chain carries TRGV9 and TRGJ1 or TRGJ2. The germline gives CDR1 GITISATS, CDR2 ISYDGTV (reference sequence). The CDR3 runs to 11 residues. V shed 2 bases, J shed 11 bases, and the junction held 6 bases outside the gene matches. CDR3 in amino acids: CALWEEGEKLF. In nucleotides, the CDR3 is TGTGCCTTGTGGGAGGAAGGGGAGAAACTCTTT.

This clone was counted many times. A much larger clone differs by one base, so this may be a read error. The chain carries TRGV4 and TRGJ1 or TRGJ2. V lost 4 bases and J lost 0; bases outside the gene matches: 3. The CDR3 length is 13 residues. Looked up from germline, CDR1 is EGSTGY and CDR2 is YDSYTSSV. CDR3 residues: CATWEGNYYKKLF. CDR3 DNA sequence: TGTGCCACCTGGGAGGGGAATTATTATAAGAAACTCTTT.

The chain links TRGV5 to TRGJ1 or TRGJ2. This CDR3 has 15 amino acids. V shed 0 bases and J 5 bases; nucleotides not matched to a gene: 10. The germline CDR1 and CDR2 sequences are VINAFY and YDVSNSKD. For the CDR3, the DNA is TGTGCCACCTGGGACAGGCGAGTTAGGAATTATAAGAAACTCTTT. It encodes CATWDRRVRNYKKLF.

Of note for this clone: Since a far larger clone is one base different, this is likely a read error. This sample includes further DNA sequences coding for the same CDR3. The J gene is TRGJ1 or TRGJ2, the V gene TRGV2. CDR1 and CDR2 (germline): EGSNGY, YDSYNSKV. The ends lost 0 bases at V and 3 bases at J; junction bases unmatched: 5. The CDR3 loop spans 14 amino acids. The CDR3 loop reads CATWDGPCYYKKLF. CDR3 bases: TGTGCCACCTGGGACGGGCCGTGTTATTATAAGAAACTCTTT.

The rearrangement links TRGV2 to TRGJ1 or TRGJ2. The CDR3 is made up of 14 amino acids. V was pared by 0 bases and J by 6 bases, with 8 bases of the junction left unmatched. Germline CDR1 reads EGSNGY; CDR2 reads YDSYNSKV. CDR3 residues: CATWDGPDPYKKLF. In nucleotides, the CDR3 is TGTGCCACCTGGGACGGGCCGGATCCTTATAAGAAACTCTTT.

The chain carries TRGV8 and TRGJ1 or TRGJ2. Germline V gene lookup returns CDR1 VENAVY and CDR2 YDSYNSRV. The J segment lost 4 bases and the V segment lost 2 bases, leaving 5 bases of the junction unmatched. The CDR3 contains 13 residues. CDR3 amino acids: CATWDTRYYKKLF. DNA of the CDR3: TGTGCCACCTGGGATACGAGGTATTATAAGAAACTCTTT.

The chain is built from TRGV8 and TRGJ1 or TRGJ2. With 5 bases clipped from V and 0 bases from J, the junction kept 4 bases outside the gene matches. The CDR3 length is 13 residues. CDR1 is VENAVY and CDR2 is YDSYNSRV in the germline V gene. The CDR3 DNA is TGTGCCACCTGGGCCCAGAATTATTATAAGAAACTCTTT. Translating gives CATWAQNYYKKLF.

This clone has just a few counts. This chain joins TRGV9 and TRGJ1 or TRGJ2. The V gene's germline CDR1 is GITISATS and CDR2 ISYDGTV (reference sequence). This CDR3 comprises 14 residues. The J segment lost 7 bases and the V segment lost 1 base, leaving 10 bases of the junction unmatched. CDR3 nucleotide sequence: TGTGCCTTGTGGGAGGTCCGGGTTGACTATAAGAAACTCTTT. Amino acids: CALWEVRVDYKKLF.

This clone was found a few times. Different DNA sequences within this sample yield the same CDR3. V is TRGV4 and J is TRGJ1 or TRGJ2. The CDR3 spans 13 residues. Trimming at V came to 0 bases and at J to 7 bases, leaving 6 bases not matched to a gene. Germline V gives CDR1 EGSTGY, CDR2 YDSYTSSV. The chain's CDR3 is CATWDGPQYKKLF. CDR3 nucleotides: TGTGCCACCTGGGATGGGCCTCAGTATAAGAAACTCTTT.

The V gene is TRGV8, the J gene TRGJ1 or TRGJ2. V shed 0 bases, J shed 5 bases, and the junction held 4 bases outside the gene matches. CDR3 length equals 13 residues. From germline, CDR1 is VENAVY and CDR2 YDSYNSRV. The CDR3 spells CATWDRWHYKKLF. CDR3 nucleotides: TGTGCCACCTGGGATAGGTGGCATTATAAGAAACTCTTT.

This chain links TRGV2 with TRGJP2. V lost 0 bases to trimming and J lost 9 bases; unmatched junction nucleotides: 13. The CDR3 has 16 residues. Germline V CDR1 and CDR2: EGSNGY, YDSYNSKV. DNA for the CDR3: TGTGCCACCTGGGACGGGCGCTCCCCAATTTATTGGATCAAGACGTTT. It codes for CATWDGRSPIYWIKTF.

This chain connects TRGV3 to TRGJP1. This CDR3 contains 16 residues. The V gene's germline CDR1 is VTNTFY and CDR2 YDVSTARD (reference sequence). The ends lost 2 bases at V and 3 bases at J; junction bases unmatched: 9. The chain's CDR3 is CATWDKRRATGWFKIF. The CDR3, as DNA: TGTGCCACCTGGGACAAAAGGAGAGCCACTGGTTGGTTCAAGATATTT.

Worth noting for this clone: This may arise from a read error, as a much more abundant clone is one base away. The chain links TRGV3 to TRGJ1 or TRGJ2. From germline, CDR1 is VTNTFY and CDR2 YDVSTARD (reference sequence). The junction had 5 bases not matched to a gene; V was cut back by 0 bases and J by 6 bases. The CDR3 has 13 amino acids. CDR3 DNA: TGTGCCACCTGGGACAGGCGATTTTATAAGAAACTCTTT. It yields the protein CATWDRRFYKKLF.

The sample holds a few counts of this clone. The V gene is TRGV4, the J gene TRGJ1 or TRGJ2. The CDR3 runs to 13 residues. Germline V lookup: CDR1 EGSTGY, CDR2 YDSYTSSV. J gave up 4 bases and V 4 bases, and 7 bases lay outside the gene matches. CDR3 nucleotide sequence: TGTGCCACCTGGGACCCTCCCTATTATAAGAAACTCTTT. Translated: CATWDPPYYKKLF.

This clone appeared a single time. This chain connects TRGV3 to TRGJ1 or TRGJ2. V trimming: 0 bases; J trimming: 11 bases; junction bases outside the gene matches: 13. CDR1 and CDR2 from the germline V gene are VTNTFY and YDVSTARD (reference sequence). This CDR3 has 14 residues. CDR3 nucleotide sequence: TGTGCCACCTGGGACAGGCCAGTTTTGGAGGAGAAACTCTTT. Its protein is CATWDRPVLEEKLF.

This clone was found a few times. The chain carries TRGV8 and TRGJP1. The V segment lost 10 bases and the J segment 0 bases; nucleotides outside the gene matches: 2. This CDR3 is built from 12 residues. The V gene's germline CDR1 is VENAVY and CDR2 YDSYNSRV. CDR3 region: CATNTTGWFKIF. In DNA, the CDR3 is TGTGCCACGAATACCACTGGTTGGTTCAAGATATTT.

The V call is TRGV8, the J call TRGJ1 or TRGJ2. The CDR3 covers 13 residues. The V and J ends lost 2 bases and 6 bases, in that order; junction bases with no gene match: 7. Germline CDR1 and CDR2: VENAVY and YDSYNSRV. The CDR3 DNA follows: TGTGCCACCTGGGATATCAGAAGTTATAAGAAACTCTTT. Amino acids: CATWDIRSYKKLF.

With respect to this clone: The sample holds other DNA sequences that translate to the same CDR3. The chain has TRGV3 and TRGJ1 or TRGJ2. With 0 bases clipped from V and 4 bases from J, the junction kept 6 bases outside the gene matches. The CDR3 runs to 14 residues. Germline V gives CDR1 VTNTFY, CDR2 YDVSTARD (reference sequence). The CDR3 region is CATWDRPRYYKKLF. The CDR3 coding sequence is TGTGCCACCTGGGACAGGCCTCGATATTATAAGAAACTCTTT.

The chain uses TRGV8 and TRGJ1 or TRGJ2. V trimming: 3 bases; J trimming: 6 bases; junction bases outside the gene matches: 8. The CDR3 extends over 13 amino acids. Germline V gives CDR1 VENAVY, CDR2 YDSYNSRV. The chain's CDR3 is CATWDSITYKKLF. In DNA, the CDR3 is TGTGCCACCTGGGATTCCATAACTTATAAGAAACTCTTT.

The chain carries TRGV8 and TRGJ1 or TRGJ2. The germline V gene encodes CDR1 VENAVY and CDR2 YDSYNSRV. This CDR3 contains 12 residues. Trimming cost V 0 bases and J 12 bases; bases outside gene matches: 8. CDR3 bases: TGTGCCACCTGGGATAGGACCACTAGGAAACTCTTT. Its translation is CATWDRTTRKLF.

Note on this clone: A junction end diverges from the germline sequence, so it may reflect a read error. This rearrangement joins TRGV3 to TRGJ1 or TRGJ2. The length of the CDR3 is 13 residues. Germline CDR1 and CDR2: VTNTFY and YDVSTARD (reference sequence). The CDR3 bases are TGTGCTACCTGGGACAGGCAGGTTTATAAGAAACTCTTT. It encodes CATWDRQVYKKLF.

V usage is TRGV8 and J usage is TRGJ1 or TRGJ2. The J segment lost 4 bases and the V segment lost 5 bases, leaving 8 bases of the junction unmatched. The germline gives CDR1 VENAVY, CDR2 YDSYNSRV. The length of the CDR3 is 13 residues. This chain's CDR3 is CATWVLPYYKKLF. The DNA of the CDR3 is TGTGCCACCTGGGTACTTCCCTATTATAAGAAACTCTTT.

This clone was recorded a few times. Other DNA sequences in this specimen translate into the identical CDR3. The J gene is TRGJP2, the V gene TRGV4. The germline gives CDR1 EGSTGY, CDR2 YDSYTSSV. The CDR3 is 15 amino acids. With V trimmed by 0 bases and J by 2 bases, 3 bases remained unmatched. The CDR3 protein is CATWDGRSSDWIKTF. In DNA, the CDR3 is TGTGCCACCTGGGATGGGAGGAGTAGTGATTGGATCAAGACGTTT.

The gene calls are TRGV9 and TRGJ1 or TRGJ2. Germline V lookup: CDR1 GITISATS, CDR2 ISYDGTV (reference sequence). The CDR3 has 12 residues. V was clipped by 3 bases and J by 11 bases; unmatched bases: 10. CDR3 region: CALWEIWGQKLF. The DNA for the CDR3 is TGTGCCTTGTGGGAGATTTGGGGGCAGAAACTCTTT.

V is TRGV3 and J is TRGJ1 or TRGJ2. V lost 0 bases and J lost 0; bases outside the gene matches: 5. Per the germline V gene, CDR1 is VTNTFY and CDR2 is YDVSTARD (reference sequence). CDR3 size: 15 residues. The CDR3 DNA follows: TGTGCCACCTGGGACAGGCGGATGAATTATTATAAGAAACTCTTT. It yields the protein CATWDRRMNYYKKLF.

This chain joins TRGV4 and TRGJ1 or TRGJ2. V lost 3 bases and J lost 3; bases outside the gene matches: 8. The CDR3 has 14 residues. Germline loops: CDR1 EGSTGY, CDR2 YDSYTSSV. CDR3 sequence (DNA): TGTGCCACCTGGGATTCCCTTTGTTATTATAAGAAACTCTTT. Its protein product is CATWDSLCYYKKLF.

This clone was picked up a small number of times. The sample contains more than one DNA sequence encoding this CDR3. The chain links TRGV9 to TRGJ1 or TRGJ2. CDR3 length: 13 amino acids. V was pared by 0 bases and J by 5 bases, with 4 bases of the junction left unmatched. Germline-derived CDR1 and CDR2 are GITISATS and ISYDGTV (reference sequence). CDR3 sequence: CALWEVGDYKKLF. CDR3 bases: TGTGCCTTGTGGGAGGTGGGAGATTATAAGAAACTCTTT.

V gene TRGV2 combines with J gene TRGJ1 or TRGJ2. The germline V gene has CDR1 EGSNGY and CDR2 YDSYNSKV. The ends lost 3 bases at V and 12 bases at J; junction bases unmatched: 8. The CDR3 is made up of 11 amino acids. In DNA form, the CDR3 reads TGTGCCACCTGGGACACCGCCTGGAAACTCTTT. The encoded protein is CATWDTAWKLF.

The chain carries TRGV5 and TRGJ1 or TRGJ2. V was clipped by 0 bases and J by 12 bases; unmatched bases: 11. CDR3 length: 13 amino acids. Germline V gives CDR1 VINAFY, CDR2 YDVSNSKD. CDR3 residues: CATWDRPRFWKLF. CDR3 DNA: TGTGCCACCTGGGACAGGCCCCGGTTTTGGAAACTCTTT.

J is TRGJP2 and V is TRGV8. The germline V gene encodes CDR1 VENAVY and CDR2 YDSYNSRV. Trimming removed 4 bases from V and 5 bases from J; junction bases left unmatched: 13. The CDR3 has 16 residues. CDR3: CATWEAGKRSDWIKTF. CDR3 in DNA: TGTGCCACCTGGGAAGCAGGGAAGAGAAGTGATTGGATCAAGACGTTT.

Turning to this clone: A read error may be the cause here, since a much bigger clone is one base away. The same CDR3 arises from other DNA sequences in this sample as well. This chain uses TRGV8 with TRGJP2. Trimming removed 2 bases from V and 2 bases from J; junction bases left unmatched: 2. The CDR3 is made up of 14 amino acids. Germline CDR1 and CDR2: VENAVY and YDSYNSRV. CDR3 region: CATWDNSSDWIKTF. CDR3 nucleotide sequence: TGTGCCACCTGGGATAACAGTAGTGATTGGATCAAGACGTTT.

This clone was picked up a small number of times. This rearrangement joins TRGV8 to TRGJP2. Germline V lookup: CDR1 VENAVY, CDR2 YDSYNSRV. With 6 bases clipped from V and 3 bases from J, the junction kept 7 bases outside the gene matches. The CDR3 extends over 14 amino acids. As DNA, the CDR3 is TGTGCCACCTGGATTAGGGGTAGTGATTGGATCAAGACGTTT. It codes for CATWIRGSDWIKTF.